The next 10 T cell receptor beta chains were all read from a single sample in a study of T cell repertoires in cytomegalovirus infection. TCRdb analysed the reads with MiXCR anew, one entry per CDR3 protein. The data hold around 740,000 distinct CDR3 sequences, with less than 40% observed a single time. The sequenced sample was PBMCs. The receptors derive from a human donor in good health (CMV status not recorded). Some clones in this sample may be carry-over from other donors' samples.

A few counts support this clonotype. This chain connects TRBV7-3 to TRBJ2-1; D is possibly TRBD2 (7 bases). The CDR3 has 15 amino acids. The germline gives CDR1 SGHTA, CDR2 FQGTGA. The ends were cut back, 1 base at V and 3 bases at J, with 10 bases in the middle. The CDR3 reads CASSLKGGLYNEQFF. CDR3 nucleotide sequence: TGTGCCAGCAGCTTAAAGGGGGGGCTCTACAATGAGCAGTTCTTC.

The chain couples TRBV12-3 or TRBV12-4 to TRBJ1-2, with D maybe TRBD1 (6 bases). The V and J ends lost 11 bases and 2 bases respectively, with 15 bases between them. The CDR3 contains 13 residues. The CDR3 loop reads CAVPYRVNYGYTF. The CDR3 bases are TGTGCCGTCCCTTACAGGGTGAACTATGGCTACACCTTC.

The sample holds a few counts of this clonotype. The chain recombines TRBV28 with TRBJ1-2; no clear D. CDR3 length equals 13 residues. Germline-derived CDR1 and CDR2 are MDHEN and SYDVKM. Between the trimmed V and J ends, which lost 8 bases and 6 bases, there was a span of 16 bases. CDR3 sequence: CASDRGWGDGYTF. As DNA, the CDR3 is TGTGCCAGCGACCGGGGTTGGGGAGATGGCTACACCTTC.

With regard to this clonotype: Here the CDR3 omits its conserved ending phenylalanine or tryptophan, so a read error is the likely source. The CDR3 protein is CASTPIGQGAPEAFC. The CDR3 DNA sequence: TGTGCCAGCACCCCCATTGGGCAGGGGGCCCCTGAAGCTTTCTGT. The rearrangement links TRBV28 to TRBJ1-1; TRBD1 agrees at 8 bases. CDR3 length equals 15 residues. The germline CDR1 and CDR2 sequences are MDHEN and SYDVKM. V dropped 7 bases and J dropped 6; count of bases not matched to a gene: 13.

This clonotype has a handful of counts. The chain employs TRBV28 and TRBJ1-5; D call uncertain. V lost 8 bases and J 1 base, leaving 12 bases between the germline ends. This CDR3 has 14 residues. Germline loops: CDR1 MDHEN, CDR2 SYDVKM. The CDR3 sequence is CASLPGFSNQPQHF. CDR3 sequence (DNA): TGTGCCAGCCTCCCGGGGTTCAGCAATCAGCCCCAGCATTTT.

This clonotype was seen more than once but under ten times. The chain combines TRBV6-2 or TRBV6-3 with TRBJ2-1; 10 nucleotides agree with TRBD1. The CDR3 has 15 amino acids. Unmatched junction bases numbered 6, after V lost 3 bases and J lost 7 bases. CDR1 MNHEY and CDR2 SVGEGT come from the germline V gene. CDR3 loop: CASSYRGQGGNEQFF. Here the CDR3 DNA reads TGTGCCAGCAGTTATAGAGGACAGGGGGGAAATGAGCAGTTCTTC.

The chain links TRBV23-1 to TRBJ2-3; D not resolved. Being an ORF, TRBV23-1 has a function that is uncertain. This CDR3 has 17 residues. V was cut by 1 base and J by 4 bases, with 18 bases left in between. The CDR3 spells CASSQCRSAFAADTQYF. The DNA for the CDR3 is TGCGCCAGCAGTCAATGTCGGAGCGCCTTTGCCGCAGATACGCAGTATTTT.

V and J are TRBV20-1 and TRBJ1-5, with 9 positions matching TRBD1. The length of the CDR3 is 16 residues. The germline gives CDR1 DFQATT, CDR2 SNEGSKA (reference sequence). After removal of 3 bases from V and 2 bases from J, the junction contained 8 bases not matched to a gene. DNA for the CDR3: TGCAGTGCTAGCTCCCGGGACAGGGTTGGCAATCAGCCCCAGCATTTT. It is translated as CSASSRDRVGNQPQHF.

V is TRBV29-1 and J is TRBJ2-7, with 8 bases that match TRBD1. Trimming took 3 bases from V and 5 from J; bases not matched to a gene: 9. This CDR3 comprises 14 residues. CDR1 is SQVTM and CDR2 is ANQGSEA in the germline V gene. The CDR3 DNA reads as TGCAGCGTTGAGACCGGGACAGGATCCGACGAGCAGTACTTC. It specifies CSVETGTGSDEQYF.

This rearrangement joins TRBV6-5 to TRBJ2-7, with TRBD1 matching 7 bases. The CDR3 length is 15 residues. Per germline, CDR1 MNHEY and CDR2 SVGAGI. V lost 2 bases to trimming and J lost 7 bases; unmatched junction nucleotides: 11. CDR3 in amino acids: CASSYVAGTVEEQYF. The CDR3 DNA follows: TGTGCCAGCAGTTACGTAGCCGGGACAGTCGAAGAGCAGTACTTC.